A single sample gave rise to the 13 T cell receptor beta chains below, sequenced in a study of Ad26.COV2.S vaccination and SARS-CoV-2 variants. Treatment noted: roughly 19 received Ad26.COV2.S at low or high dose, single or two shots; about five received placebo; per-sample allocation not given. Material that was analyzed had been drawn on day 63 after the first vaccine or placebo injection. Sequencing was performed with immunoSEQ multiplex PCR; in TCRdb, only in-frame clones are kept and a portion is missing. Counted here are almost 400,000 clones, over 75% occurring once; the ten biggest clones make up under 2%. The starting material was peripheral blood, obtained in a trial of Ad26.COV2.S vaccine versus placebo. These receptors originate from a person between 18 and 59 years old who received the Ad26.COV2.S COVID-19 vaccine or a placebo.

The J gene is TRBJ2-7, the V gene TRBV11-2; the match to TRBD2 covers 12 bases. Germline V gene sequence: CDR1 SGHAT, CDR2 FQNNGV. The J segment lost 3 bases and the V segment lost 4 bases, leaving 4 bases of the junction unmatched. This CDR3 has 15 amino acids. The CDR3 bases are TGTGCCAGCAGCTCCGGGACTAGCGGGCTCTACGAGCAGTACTTC. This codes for CASSSGTSGLYEQYF.

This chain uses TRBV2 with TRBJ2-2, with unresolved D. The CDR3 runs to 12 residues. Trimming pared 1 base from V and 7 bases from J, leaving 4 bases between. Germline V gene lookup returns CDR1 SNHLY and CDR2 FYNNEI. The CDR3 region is CASSEGYGELFF. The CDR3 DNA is TGTGCCAGCAGTGAAGGATACGGGGAGCTGTTTTTT.

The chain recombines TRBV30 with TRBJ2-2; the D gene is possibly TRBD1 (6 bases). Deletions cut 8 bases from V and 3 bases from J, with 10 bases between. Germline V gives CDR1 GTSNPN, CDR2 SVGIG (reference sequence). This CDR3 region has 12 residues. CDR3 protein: CAGRTDTGELFF. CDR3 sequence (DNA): TGTGCCGGACGGACAGACACCGGGGAGCTGTTTTTT.

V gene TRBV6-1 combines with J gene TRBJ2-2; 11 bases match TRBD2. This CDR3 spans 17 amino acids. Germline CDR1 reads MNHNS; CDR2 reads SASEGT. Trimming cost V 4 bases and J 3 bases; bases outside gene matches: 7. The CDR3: CASSGGTSGEHTGELFF. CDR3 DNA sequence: TGTGCCAGCAGTGGAGGGACTAGCGGAGAACACACCGGGGAGCTGTTTTTT.

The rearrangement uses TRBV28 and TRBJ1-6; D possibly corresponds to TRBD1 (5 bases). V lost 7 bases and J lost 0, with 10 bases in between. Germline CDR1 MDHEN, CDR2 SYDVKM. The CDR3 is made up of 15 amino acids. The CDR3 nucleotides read TGTGCCAGCACAGGGTTTAGCTCCTATAATTCACCCCTCCACTTT. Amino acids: CASTGFSSYNSPLHF.

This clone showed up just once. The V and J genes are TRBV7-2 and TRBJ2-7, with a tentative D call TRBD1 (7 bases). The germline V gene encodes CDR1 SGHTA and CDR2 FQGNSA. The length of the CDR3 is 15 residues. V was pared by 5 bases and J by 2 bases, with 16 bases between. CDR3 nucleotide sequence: TGTGCCAGCAGCAGCCAGACTAGGGGGCCCTACGAGCAGTACTTC. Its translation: CASSSQTRGPYEQYF.

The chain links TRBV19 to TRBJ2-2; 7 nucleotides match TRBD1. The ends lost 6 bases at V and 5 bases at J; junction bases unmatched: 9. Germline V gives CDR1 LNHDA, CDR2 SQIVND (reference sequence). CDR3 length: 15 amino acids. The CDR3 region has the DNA TGTGCCAGTAGGCCGCCGGGACAGATAACCGGGGAGCTGTTTTTT. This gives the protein CASRPPGQITGELFF.

CDR3 amino acids: CASSFTGLEQETQYF. The CDR3 DNA follows: TGTGCCAGCAGTTTCACCGGACTCGAACAAGAGACCCAGTACTTC. The chain carries TRBV28 and TRBJ2-5; a possible D gene is TRBD2 (5 bases). The germline V and J ends were trimmed by 3 bases and 2 bases, with 13 bases remaining between them. Germline V gene sequence: CDR1 MDHEN, CDR2 SYDVKM. The CDR3 runs to 15 residues. The full variable domain, its missing parts supplied by reference TRBV28 and TRBJ2-5, is DVKVTQSSRYLVKRTGEKVFLECVQDMDHENMFWYRQDPGLGLRLIYFSYDVKMKEKGDIPEGYSVSREKKERFSLILESASTNQTSMYLCASSFTGLEQETQYFGPGTRLLVL.

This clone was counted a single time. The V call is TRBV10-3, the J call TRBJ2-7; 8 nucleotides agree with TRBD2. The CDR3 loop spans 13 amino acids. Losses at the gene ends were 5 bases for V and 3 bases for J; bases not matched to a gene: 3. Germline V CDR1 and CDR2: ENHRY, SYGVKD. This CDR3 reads CAISLGTSYEQYF. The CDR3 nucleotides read TGTGCCATCAGTCTAGGGACTAGCTACGAGCAGTACTTC.

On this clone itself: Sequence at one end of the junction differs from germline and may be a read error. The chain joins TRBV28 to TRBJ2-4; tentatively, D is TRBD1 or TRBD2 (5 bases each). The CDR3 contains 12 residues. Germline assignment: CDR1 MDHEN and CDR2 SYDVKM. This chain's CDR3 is CASRSAGRAASF. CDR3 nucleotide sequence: TGTGCCAGCAGAAGCGCGGGCAGGGCTGCGTCCTTC.

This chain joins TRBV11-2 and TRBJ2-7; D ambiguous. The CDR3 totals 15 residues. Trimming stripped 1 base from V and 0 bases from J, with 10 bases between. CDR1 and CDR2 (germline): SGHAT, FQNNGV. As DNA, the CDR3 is TGTGCCAGCAGCTTAGGCCGCAGCGACTCCTACGAGCAGTACTTC. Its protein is CASSLGRSDSYEQYF. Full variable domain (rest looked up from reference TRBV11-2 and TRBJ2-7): EAGVAQSPRYKIIEKRQSVAFWCNPISGHATLYWYQQILGQGPKLLIQFQNNGVVDDSQLPKDRFSAERLKGVDSTLKIQPAKLEDSAVYLCASSLGRSDSYEQYFGPGTRLTVT.

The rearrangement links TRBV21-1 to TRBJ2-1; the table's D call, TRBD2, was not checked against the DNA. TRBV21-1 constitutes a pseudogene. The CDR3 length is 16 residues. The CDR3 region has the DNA TGTGCCAGCGGGACTAGTTTGTGGCTGGACGGCAATGAGCAGTTCTTC. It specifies CASGTSLWLDGNEQFF.

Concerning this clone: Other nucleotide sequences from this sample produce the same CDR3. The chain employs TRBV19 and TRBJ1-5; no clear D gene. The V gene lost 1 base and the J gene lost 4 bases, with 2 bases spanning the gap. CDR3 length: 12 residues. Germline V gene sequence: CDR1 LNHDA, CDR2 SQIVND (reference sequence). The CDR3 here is CASSIANQPQHF. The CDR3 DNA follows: TGTGCCAGTAGTATAGCTAATCAGCCCCAGCATTTT. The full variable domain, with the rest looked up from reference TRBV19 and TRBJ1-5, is DGGITQSPKYLFRKEGQNVTLSCEQNLNHDAMYWYRQDPGQGLRLIYYSQIVNDFQKGDIAEGYSVSREKKESFPLTVTSAQKNPTAFYLCASSIANQPQHFGDGTRLSIL.